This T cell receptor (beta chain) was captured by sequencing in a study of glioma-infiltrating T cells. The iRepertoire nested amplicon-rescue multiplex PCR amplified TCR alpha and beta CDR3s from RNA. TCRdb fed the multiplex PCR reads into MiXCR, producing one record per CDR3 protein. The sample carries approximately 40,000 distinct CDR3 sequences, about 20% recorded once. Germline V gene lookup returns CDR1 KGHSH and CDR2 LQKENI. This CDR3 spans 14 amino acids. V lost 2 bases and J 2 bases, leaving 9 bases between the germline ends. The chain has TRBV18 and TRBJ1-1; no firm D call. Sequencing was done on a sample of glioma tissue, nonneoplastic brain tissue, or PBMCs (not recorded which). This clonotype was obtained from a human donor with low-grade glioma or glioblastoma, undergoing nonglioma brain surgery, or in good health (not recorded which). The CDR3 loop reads CASSPAGANTEAFF. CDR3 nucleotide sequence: TGTGCCAGCTCACCAGCGGGTGCCAACACTGAAGCTTTCTTT.